This TCR beta chain was sequenced for a study of CD8+ T cells in alopecia areata. Study-wide results and limits: In lesional scalp, particularly from alopecia totalis/universalis, clonality was higher than in normal scalp. Any link of baseline CD8+ expansion to response, resting on one nonresponder, remains uncertain.

Extracted RNA was reverse transcribed, and the resulting cDNA served as sequencing template. Measured with immunoSEQ multiplex PCR; TCRdb has only the in-frame clones, and not every one. Of roughly 110,000 clones listed, 50% to 65% are singletons. CDR3 length: 16 residues. Germline CDR1 is SEHNR and CDR2 is FQNEAQ (reference sequence). V was trimmed by 5 bases and J by 0 bases, leaving 13 bases between them. This clone was seen once. Its specificity is unknown. Indicated treatment: oral pan-JAK inhibitor, 5-10 mg twice daily. Samples from alopecia areata patients were lesional scalp punch biopsies and peripheral blood. Sorting separated CD4+ and CD8+ T cells out of PBMCs.

Sequences were derived from CD4+ T cells sorted from blood, sampled at week 24, from a patient treated with tofacitinib. The chain uses TRBV7-9 and TRBJ2-2; tentative D call: TRBD2 (6 bases). This receptor was obtained from a human donor with alopecia areata. The CDR3 loop is CASSPRERANTGELFF. CDR3 coding DNA: TGTGCCAGCAGCCCCCGAGAGCGGGCGAACACCGGGGAGCTGTTTTTT.